In its sample, the clone carrying this T cell receptor (beta chain) was seen a few times. Its matching antigen is unknown. The length of the CDR3 is 17 residues. Germline loops: CDR1 MNHGY, CDR2 SVAAGI. V was clipped by 5 bases and J by 5 bases; unmatched bases: 9. The data are from a study of T-cell memory formation after mild COVID-19. Regarding the study as a whole: CD4+ contracting clones were mainly CM and EM; CD8+ ones, EMRA. Later expanders leaned CD4+, whereas day 15 to 85 contracting clones were balanced CD4/CD8.

TCRdb redid the calling of the 5' RACE reads with MiXCR, one entry per CDR3 protein. The sample contains 150,000 to 200,000 distinct CDR3 sequences, around 15% of which appear only once. The sample was PBMCs or a T cell subset sorted from them (not recorded which). V is TRBV6-9 and J is TRBJ2-5; TRBD2 agrees at 15 bases. The receptor comes from an adult woman who had mild COVID-19 (a few samples of this study predate the infection). Cell type and time point are not known. CDR3: CASSQGLAGGPGETQYF. For the CDR3, the DNA is TGTGCCAGCAGTCAAGGACTAGCGGGAGGGCCGGGGGAGACCCAGTACTTC.